Sequencing of this TCR beta chain was carried out in a study of CD8 T cells in Susac syndrome. Study information: Patients with Susac syndrome were therapy-naive, treated with corticosteroids, or treated with intravenous immunoglobulin alone when blood was collected. General study findings and limits: In TEMRA cells and active patients, CD8+ clonal expansion in Susac reached its peak.

Reverse transcription used about 0.45 to 1 ug RNA and random hexamers. The amplification used immunoSEQ multiplex PCR on TCR beta CDR3; it spanned 54 Vbeta and 13 Jbeta. MiXCR was run by TCRdb on the immunoSEQ multiplex PCR reads, yielding one entry per CDR3 protein. The sample records tens of thousands of distinct CDR3 sequences, 95% being singletons. This clonotype came up once. The antigen remains unidentified. The CDR3 runs to 12 residues. Trimming cost V 3 bases and J 5 bases, with 5 bases left between them. What was sequenced was CD8+ T cells from PBMCs. This receptor was identified in a human donor with Susac syndrome. The chain couples TRBV12-3 or TRBV12-4 to TRBJ2-1, with D hard to call. CDR3 region: CASSFGHNEQFF. In nucleotides, the CDR3 is TGTGCCAGCAGTTTCGGACACAATGAGCAGTTCTTC.